Each of the 20 T cell receptor beta chains below was sequenced from the same sample in a study of shared clonotypes between healthy human individuals. The naive CD8 subset, CD45RO-negative cells positively selected for CCR7, excluded terminally differentiated effector memory CD45RA+ cells. TCRdb's table, derived via immunoSEQ multiplex PCR, lists solely in-frame clones and lacks some. The data hold about 1,800,000 clones, with approximately 95% observed a single time. Sequencing was done on a sample of naive CD8+ T cells sorted from blood. Source of these receptors: a man younger than 35 in good health.

The chain recombines TRBV5-6 with TRBJ2-5; tentative D call: TRBD1 (6 bases). The CDR3 is 13 amino acids. Germline CDR1 reads SGHDT; CDR2 reads YYEEEE. The V end was cut by 6 bases, the J end by 1 base, with 10 bases between. The CDR3: CASNVGGQETQYF. DNA of the CDR3: TGTGCCAGCAACGTAGGGGGCCAAGAGACCCAGTACTTC. The whole variable domain, filled in from reference TRBV5-6 and TRBJ2-5, reads DAGVTQSPTHLIKTRGQQVTLRCSPKSGHDTVSWYQQALGQGPQFIFQYYEEEERQRGNFPDRFSGHQFPNYSSELNVNALLLGDSALYLCASNVGGQETQYFGPGTRLLVL.

This chain joins TRBV11-2 and TRBJ2-2, with 13 bases identical to TRBD2. The CDR3 runs 17 residues. Germline loops: CDR1 SGHAT, CDR2 FQNNGV. V lost 5 bases, J lost 3 bases, and 6 bases stayed unmatched. The CDR3 loop reads CASSQGLAGVYTGELFF. The CDR3 bases are TGTGCCAGCAGCCAAGGACTAGCGGGAGTTTACACCGGGGAGCTGTTTTTT. The full variable domain, its missing parts supplied by reference TRBV11-2 and TRBJ2-2, is EAGVAQSPRYKIIEKRQSVAFWCNPISGHATLYWYQQILGQGPKLLIQFQNNGVVDDSQLPKDRFSAERLKGVDSTLKIQPAKLEDSAVYLCASSQGLAGVYTGELFFGEGSRLTVL.

The chain recombines TRBV7-6 with TRBJ2-2, with D uncertain. V was shortened by 4 bases and J by 8 bases, with 14 bases between the two germline ends. The CDR3 spans 14 residues. Germline CDR1 and CDR2: SGHVS and FNYEAQ. CDR3 bases: TGTGCCAGCAGCTGGACCGCCGATACGGGGGAGCTGTTTTTT. It specifies CASSWTADTGELFF.

The chain recombines TRBV13 with TRBJ2-7; 10 nucleotides match TRBD1. This CDR3 comprises 14 residues. V shed 5 bases, J shed 7 bases, and the junction held 8 bases outside the gene matches. Germline V gives CDR1 PRHDT, CDR2 FYEKMQ (reference sequence). CDR3 residues: CASSRTGGLREQYF. CDR3 bases: TGTGCCAGCAGCCGGACAGGGGGTTTGAGGGAGCAGTACTTC.

About this clone itself: At one end the junction does not follow the germline gene, possibly because of a read error. The V gene is TRBV11-2, the J gene TRBJ1-2; D remains ambiguous. CDR3 size: 12 residues. Germline V gene sequence: CDR1 SGHAT, CDR2 FQNNGV. CDR3 nucleotides: TGTGCCAGCAGCTTAGTCGAGAGCGGCTACGCCTTC. Residues: CASSLVESGYAF.

This clone has more than one count but fewer than ten. The chain carries TRBV4-2 and TRBJ2-2; maybe TRBD1 (5 bases). V dropped 1 base and J dropped 4 bases, with 10 bases sitting between them. Germline CDR1 is LGHNA and CDR2 is YNFKEQ. The CDR3 covers 15 residues. The CDR3 coding sequence is TGTGCCAGCAGCCAAGTAGGGGCGAGCACCGGGGAGCTGTTTTTT. Translation gives CASSQVGASTGELFF.

The chain combines TRBV9 with TRBJ2-3; TRBD2 agrees at 7 bases. Germline trimming cut 0 bases from V and 4 bases from J; bases unmatched to any gene: 5. The CDR3 has 15 amino acids. Germline values: CDR1 SGDLS, CDR2 YYNGEE. DNA of the CDR3: TGTGCCAGCAGCGTAGTGGAGACTAGCTCAGATACGCAGTATTTT. Its protein is CASSVVETSSDTQYF.

The chain links TRBV25-1 to TRBJ2-1, with 10 positions matching TRBD2. CDR1 is MGHDK and CDR2 is SYGVNS in the germline V gene. V lost 6 bases to trimming and J lost 4 bases; unmatched junction nucleotides: 3. CDR3 length equals 14 residues. The CDR3 region has the DNA TGTGCCAGCAGGCTAGCGGGGGCTTACAATGAGCAGTTCTTC. Translated, it gives CASRLAGAYNEQFF.

In regard to this clone: The same CDR3 is also encoded by other DNA sequences in this sample. The chain couples TRBV5-1 to TRBJ2-7; 8 bases line up with TRBD1. Trimming at V came to 2 bases and at J to 1 base, leaving 5 bases not matched to a gene. Germline V gene lookup returns CDR1 SGHRS and CDR2 YFSETQ. CDR3 length: 15 residues. This chain's CDR3 is CASSLRQGSSYEQYF. The CDR3 DNA is TGCGCCAGCAGCTTAAGACAGGGGTCGTCCTACGAGCAGTACTTC. The whole variable domain, filled in from reference TRBV5-1 and TRBJ2-7, reads KAGVTQTPRYLIKTRGQQVTLSCSPISGHRSVSWYQQTPGQGLQFLFEYFSETQRNKGNFPGRFSGRQFSNSRSEMNVSTLELGDSALYLCASSLRQGSSYEQYFGPGTRLTVT.

This sequence joins TRBV14 and TRBJ1-2; a possible D gene is TRBD1 (5 bases). The V end was cut by 1 base, the J end by 4 bases, with 10 bases between. The CDR3 length is 14 residues. From germline, CDR1 is SGHDN and CDR2 FVKESK. CDR3: CASSQVGGGYGYTF. The CDR3 region has the DNA TGTGCCAGCAGCCAAGTTGGGGGGGGCTATGGCTACACCTTC.

This clone occurred once. The rearrangement joins TRBV7-9 to TRBJ1-4; no firm D call. The V end lost 0 bases, the J end lost 5 bases, and 13 bases lay between the germline ends. The CDR3 covers 16 residues. Germline V gene data show CDR1 as SEHNR and CDR2 as FQNEAQ (reference sequence). Here the CDR3 reads CASSLAEIGWNEKLFF. Here the CDR3 DNA reads TGTGCCAGCAGCTTAGCGGAGATTGGATGGAATGAAAAACTGTTTTTT.

This rearrangement joins TRBV13 to TRBJ1-2, with 7 bases fitting TRBD1. Germline CDR1 is PRHDT and CDR2 is FYEKMQ (reference sequence). The CDR3 totals 14 residues. With 3 bases clipped from V and 4 bases from J, the junction kept 5 bases outside the gene matches. CDR3: CASSFRQGFYGYTF. CDR3 sequence (DNA): TGTGCCAGCAGCTTCCGACAGGGATTCTATGGCTACACCTTC.

This clone was detected once. The chain recombines TRBV5-6 with TRBJ2-2; 11 positions match TRBD2. The CDR3 loop spans 16 amino acids. J lost 6 bases, V lost 0 bases, and 4 bases had no gene match. Germline assignment: CDR1 SGHDT and CDR2 YYEEEE. Here the CDR3 DNA reads TGTGCCAGCAGCTTGGAGAATAGCGGGGGGGCCGGGGAGCTGTTTTTT. It encodes CASSLENSGGAGELFF.

The chain couples TRBV28 to TRBJ2-3, with TRBD2 as a possible D gene (5 bases). Germline V lookup: CDR1 MDHEN, CDR2 SYDVKM. V was cut by 7 bases and J by 2 bases, with 19 bases left in between. The CDR3 has 16 amino acids. The CDR3, as DNA: TGTGCCAGCACATTGGAGCGGACCACTTCCACAGATACGCAGTATTTT. It is translated as CASTLERTTSTDTQYF.

In this sample, this clone turned up once. The rearrangement links TRBV5-1 to TRBJ2-4, with unresolved D. Between the trimmed V and J ends, which lost 0 bases and 5 bases, there was a span of 12 bases. CDR1 is SGHRS and CDR2 is YFSETQ in the germline V gene. This CDR3 region has 15 residues. The CDR3 sequence: CASSLAQGYENIQYF. CDR3 DNA sequence: TGCGCCAGCAGCTTGGCCCAAGGATACGAAAACATTCAGTACTTC.

The chain combines TRBV5-6 with TRBJ1-6; 10 bases map to TRBD1. Germline values: CDR1 SGHDT, CDR2 YYEEEE. After removal of 4 bases from V and 1 base from J, the junction contained 5 bases not matched to a gene. The CDR3 is made up of 17 amino acids. The DNA of the CDR3 is TGTGCCAGCAGCGGGGGACAGGGGTATTCCTATAATTCACCCCTCCACTTT. Amino acids: CASSGGQGYSYNSPLHF.

The chain employs TRBV6-5 and TRBJ1-5; 9 nucleotides align to TRBD1. CDR1 and CDR2 (germline): MNHEY, SVGAGI. The length of the CDR3 is 15 residues. Unmatched junction bases numbered 6, after V lost 5 bases and J lost 4 bases. The CDR3: CASSPGQGINQPQHF. The CDR3 coding sequence is TGTGCCAGCAGTCCTGGACAGGGGATTAATCAGCCCCAGCATTTT.

The rearrangement uses TRBV4-3 and TRBJ2-5; D might be TRBD2 (6 bases). The V gene lost 4 bases and the J gene lost 5 bases, with 14 bases spanning the gap. The CDR3 spans 14 residues. In germline, CDR1 is LGHNA, CDR2 YSLEER. The CDR3 DNA follows: TGCGCCAGCAGCCCCTTGGGTGGAGGGGAGACCCAGTACTTC. Translated: CASSPLGGGETQYF.

The rearrangement joins TRBV7-3 to TRBJ2-2; TRBD2 is a possible D gene (5 bases). The CDR3 runs to 13 residues. Germline loops: CDR1 SGHTA, CDR2 FQGTGA. V gave up 6 bases and J gave up 5 bases, with 10 bases separating them. CDR3 nucleotides: TGTGCCAGCAGTTTTGAGGGTACCGGGGAGCTGTTTTTT. Its translation is CASSFEGTGELFF.

This rearrangement joins TRBV6-5 to TRBJ2-7; D is perhaps TRBD2 (6 bases). This CDR3 region has 14 residues. V lost 6 bases, J lost 3 bases, and 15 bases lay in between. Germline V gene data show CDR1 as MNHEY and CDR2 as SVGAGI. The CDR3 region is CASSPTGLLYEQYF. As DNA, the CDR3 is TGTGCCAGCAGCCCAACTGGACTACTCTACGAGCAGTACTTC.